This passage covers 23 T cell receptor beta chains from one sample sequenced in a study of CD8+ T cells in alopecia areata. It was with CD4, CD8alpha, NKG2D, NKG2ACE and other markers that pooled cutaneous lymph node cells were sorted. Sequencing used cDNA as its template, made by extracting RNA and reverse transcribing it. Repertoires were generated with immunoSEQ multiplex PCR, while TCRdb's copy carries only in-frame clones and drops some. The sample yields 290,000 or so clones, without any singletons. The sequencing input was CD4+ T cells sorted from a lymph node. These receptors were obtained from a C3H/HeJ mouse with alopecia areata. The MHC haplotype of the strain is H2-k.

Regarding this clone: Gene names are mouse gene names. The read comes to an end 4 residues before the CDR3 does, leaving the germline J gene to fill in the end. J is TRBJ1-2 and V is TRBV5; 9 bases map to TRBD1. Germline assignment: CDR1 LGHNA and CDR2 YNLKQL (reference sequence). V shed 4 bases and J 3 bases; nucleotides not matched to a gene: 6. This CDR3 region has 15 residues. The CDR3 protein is CASSPGQGTDSDYTF. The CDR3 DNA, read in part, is TGTGCCAGCAGCCCCGGACAGGGGACGGACTCC.

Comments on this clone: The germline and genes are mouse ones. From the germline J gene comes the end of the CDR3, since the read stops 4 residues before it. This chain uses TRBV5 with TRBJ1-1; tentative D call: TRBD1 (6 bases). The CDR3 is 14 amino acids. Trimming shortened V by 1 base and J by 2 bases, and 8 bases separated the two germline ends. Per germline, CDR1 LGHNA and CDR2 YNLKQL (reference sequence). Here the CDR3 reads CASSQVGGNTEVFF. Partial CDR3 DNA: TGTGCCAGCAGCCAAGTGGGGGGCAACACA.

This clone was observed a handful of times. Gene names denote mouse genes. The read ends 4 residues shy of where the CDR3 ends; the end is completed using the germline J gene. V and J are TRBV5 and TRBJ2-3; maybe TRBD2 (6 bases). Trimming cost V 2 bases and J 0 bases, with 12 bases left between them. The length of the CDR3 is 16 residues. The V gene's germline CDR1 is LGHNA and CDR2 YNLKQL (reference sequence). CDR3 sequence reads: CASSQRAGASAETLYF. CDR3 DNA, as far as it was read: TGTGCCAGCAGCCAAAGGGCTGGGGCTAGTGCAGAA.

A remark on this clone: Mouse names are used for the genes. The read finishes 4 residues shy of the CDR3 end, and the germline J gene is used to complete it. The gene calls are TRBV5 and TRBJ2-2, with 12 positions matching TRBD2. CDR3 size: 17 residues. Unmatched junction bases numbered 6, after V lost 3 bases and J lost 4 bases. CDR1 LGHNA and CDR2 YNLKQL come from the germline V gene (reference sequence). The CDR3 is CASSHPGTGGFTGQLYF. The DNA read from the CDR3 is TGTGCCAGCAGCCACCCCGGGACTGGGGGGTTCACCGGG.

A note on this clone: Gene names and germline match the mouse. The sequenced part of the CDR3 DNA is TGTGCCTGGAGTCGGGACAGGGCTACA. It is translated as CAWSRDRAT. The entire CDR3 protein reads CAWSRDRATEVFF. This chain links TRBV31 with TRBJ1-1; 9 bases line up with TRBD1. The read halts 4 residues ahead of the CDR3 end, with the missing end drawn from the germline J gene. Germline assignment: CDR1 GKSSPN and CDR2 SITVG. CDR3 length: 13 amino acids.

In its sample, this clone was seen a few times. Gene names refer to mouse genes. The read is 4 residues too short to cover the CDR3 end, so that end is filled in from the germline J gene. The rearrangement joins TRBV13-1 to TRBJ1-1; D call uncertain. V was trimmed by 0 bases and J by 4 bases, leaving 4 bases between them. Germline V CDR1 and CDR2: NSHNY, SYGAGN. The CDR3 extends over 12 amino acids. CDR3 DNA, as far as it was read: TGTGCCAGCAGTGATGCAGTCACA. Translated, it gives CASSDAVT. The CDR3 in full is CASSDAVTEVFF.

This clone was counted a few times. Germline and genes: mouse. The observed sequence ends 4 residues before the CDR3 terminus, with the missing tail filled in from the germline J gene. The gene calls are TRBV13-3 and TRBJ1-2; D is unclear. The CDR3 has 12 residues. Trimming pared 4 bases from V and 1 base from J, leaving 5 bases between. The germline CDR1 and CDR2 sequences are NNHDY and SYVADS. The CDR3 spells CASSLRNSDYTF. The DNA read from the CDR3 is TGTGCCAGCAGTCTCAGAAACTCC.

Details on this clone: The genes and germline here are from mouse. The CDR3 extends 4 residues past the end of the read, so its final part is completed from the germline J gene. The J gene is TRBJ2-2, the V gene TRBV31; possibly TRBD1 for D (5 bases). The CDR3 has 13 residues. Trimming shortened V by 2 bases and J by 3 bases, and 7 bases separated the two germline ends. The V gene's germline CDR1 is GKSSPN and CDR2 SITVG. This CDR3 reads CAWSATDTGQLYF. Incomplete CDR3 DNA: TGTGCCTGGAGTGCGACAGACACCGGG.

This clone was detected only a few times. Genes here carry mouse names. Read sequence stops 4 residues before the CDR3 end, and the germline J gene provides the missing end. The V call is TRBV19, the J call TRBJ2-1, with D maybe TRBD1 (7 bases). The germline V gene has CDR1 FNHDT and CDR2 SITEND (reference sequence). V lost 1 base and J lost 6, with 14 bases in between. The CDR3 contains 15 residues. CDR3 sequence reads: CASSIIRGGSAEQFF. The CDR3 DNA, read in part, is TGTGCCAGCAGTATAATACGAGGGGGCTCTGCT.

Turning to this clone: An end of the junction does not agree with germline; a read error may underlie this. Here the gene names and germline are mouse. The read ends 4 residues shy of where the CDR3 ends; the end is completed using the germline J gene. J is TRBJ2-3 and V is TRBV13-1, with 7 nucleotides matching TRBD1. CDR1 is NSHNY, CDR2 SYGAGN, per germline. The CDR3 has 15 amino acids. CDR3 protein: CASGDLGTGAETLYF. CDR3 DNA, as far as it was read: TGTGCCAGCGGTGATCTCGGGACAGGTGCAGAA.

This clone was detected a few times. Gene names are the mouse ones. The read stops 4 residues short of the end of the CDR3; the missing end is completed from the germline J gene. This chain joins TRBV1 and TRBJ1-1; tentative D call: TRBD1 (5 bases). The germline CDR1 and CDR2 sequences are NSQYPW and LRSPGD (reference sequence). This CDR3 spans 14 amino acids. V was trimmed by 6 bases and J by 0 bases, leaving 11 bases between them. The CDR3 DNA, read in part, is TGCACCTGCAGCCCCCCGACAGCAAACACA. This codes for CTCSPPTANT. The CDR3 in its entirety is CTCSPPTANTEVFF. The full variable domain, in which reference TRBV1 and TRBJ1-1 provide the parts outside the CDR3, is VTLLEQNPRWRLVPRGQAVNLRCILKNSQYPWMSWYQQDLQKQLQWLFTLRSPGDKEVKSLPGADYLATRVTDTELRLQVANMSQGRTLYCTCSPPTANTEVFFGKGTRLTVV.

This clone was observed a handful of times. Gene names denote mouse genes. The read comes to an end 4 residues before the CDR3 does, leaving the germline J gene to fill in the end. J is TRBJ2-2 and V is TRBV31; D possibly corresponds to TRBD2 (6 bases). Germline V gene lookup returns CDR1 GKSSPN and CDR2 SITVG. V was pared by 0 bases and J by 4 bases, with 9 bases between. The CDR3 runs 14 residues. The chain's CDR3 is CAWSLTLGTGQLYF. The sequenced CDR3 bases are TGTGCCTGGAGTCTGACACTGGGCACCGGG. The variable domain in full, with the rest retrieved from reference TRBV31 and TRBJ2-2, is AQTIHQWPVAEIKAVGSPLSLGCTIKGKSSPNLYWYWQATGGTLQQLFYSITVGQVESVVQLNLSASRPKDDQFILSTEKLLLSHSGFYLCAWSLTLGTGQLYFGEGSKLTVL.

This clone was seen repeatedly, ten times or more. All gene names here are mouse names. The CDR3 DNA, read in part, is TGTGCCAGCTCTCAAGGTGGG. It codes for CASSQGG. The complete CDR3 reads CASSQGGQLYF. This chain connects TRBV12-1 to TRBJ2-2; D is ambiguous. From the germline J gene comes the end of the CDR3, since the read stops 4 residues before it. CDR3 length: 11 residues. The V gene's germline CDR1 is SGHSN and CDR2 HYEKVE.

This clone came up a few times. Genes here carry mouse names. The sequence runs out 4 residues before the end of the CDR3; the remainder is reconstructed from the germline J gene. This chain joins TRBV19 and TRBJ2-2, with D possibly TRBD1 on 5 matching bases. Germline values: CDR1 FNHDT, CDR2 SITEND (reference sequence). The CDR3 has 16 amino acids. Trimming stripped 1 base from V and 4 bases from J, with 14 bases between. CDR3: CASSISAGFSTGQLYF. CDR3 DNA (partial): TGTGCCAGCAGTATATCGGCAGGGTTCAGCACCGGG.

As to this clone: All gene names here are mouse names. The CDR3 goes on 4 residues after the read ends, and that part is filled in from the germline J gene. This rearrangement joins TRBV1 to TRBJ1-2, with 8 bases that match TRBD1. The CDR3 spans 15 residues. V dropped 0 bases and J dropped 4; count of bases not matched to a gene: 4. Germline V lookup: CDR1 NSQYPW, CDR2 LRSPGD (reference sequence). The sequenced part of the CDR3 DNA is TGCACCTGCAGTGCAGAGCCAGGGACAGGCTCC. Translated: CTCSAEPGTGS. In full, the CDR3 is CTCSAEPGTGSDYTF.

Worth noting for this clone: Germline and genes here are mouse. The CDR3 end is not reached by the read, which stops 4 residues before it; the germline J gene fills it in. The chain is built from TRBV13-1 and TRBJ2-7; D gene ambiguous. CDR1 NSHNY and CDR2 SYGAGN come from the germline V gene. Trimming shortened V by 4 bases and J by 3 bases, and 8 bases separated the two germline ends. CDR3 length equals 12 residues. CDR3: CASSTRFYEQYF. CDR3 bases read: TGTGCCAGCAGTACCAGGTTCTAT.

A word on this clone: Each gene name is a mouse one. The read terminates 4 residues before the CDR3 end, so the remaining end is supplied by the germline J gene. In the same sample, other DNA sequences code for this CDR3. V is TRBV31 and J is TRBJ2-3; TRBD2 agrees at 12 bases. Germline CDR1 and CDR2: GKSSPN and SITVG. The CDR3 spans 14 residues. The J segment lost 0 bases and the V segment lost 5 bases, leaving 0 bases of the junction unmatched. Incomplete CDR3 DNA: TGTGCCTGGGGACTGGGGGGGAGTGCAGAA. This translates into CAWGLGGSAE. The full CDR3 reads CAWGLGGSAETLYF.

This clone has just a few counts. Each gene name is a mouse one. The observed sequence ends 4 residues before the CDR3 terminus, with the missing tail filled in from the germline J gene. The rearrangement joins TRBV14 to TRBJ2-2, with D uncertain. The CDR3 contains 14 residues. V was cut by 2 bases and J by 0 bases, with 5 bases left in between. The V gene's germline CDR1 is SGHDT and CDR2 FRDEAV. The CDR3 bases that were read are TGTGCCAGCAGTTTTTGGGCAAACACCGGG. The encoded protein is CASSFWANTG. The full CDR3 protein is CASSFWANTGQLYF.

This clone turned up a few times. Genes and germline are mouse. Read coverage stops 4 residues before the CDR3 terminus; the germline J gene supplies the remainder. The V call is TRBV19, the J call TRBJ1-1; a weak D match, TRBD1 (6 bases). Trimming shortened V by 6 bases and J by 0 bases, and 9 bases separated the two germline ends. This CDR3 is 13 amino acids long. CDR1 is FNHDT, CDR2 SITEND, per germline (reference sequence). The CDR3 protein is CASTGQTNTEVFF. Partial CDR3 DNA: TGTGCCAGCACCGGACAGACAAACACA.

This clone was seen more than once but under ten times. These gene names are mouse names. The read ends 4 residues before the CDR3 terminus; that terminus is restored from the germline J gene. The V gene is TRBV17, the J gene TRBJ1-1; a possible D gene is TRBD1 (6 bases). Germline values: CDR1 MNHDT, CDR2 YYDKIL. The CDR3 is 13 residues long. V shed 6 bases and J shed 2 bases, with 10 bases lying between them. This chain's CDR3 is CASRYRDNTEVFF. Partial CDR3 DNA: TGTGCTAGCAGATACAGGGATAACACA.

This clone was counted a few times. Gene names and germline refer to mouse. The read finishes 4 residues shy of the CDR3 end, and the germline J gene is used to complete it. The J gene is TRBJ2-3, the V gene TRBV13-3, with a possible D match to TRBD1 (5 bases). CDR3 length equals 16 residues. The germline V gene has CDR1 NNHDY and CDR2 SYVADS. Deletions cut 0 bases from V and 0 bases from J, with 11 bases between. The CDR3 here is CASSDARAGSAETLYF. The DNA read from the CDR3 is TGTGCCAGCAGTGATGCAAGGGCAGGGAGTGCAGAA.

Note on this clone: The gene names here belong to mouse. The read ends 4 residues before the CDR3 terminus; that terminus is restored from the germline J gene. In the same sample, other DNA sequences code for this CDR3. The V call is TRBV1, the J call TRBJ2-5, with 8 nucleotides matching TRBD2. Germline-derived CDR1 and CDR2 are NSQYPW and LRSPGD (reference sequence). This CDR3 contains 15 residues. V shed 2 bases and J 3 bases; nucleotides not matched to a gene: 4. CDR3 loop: CTCSALGGPQDTQYF. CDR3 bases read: TGCACCTGCAGTGCACTGGGGGGACCTCAAGAC.

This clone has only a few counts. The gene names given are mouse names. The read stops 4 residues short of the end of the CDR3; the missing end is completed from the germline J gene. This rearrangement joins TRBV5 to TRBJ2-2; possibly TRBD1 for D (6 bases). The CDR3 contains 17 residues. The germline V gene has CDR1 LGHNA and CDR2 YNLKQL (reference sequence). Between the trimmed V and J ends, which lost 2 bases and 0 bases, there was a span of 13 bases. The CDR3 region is CASSQSRQVANTGQLYF. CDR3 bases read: TGTGCCAGCAGCCAATCTAGACAGGTTGCAAACACCGGG.